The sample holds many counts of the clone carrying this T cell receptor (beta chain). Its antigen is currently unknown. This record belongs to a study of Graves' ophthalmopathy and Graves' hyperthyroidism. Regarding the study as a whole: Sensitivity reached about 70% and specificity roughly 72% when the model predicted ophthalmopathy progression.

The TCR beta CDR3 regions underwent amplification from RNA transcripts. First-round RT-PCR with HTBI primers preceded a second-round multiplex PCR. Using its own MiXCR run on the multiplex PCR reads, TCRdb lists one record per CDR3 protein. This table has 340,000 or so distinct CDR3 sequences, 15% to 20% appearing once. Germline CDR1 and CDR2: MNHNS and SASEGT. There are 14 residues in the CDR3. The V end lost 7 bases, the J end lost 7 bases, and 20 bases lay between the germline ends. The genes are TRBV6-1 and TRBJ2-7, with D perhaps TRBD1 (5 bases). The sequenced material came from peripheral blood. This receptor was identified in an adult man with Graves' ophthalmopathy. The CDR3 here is CASTDVEGAREQYF. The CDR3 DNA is TGTGCCAGCACCGACGTCGAAGGGGCGCGAGAGCAGTACTTC.